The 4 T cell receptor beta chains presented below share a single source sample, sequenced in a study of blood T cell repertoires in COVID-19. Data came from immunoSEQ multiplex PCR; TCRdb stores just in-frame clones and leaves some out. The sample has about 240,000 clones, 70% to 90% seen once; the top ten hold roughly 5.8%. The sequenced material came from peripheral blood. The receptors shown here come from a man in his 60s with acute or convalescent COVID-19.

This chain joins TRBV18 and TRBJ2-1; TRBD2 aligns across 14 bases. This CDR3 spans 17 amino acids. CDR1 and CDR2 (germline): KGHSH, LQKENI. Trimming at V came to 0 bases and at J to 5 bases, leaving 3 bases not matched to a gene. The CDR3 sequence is CASSPPTSGRANNEQFF. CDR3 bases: TGTGCCAGCTCACCACCGACTAGCGGGAGGGCCAACAATGAGCAGTTCTTC.

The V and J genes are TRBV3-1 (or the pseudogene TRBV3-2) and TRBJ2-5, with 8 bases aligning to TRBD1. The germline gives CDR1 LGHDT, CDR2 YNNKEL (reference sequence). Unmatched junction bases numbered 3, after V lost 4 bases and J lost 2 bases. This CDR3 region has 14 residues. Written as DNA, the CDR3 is TGTGCCAGCAGCCCTTGGACAGGGCAAGAGACCCAGTACTTC. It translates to CASSPWTGQETQYF.

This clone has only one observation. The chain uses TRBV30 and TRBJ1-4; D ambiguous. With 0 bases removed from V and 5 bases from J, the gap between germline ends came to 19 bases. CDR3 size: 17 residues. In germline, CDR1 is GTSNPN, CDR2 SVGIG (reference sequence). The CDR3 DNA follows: TGTGCCTGGAGTGTACTAGGAGGGCGGGAATCCAATGAAAAACTGTTTTTT. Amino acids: CAWSVLGGRESNEKLFF. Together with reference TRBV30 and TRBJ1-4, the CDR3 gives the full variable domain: SQTIHQWPATLVQPVGSPLSLECTVEGTSNPNLYWYRQAAGRGLQLLFYSVGIGQISSEVPQNLSASRPQDRQFILSSKKLLLSDSGFYLCAWSVLGGRESNEKLFFGSGTQLSVL.

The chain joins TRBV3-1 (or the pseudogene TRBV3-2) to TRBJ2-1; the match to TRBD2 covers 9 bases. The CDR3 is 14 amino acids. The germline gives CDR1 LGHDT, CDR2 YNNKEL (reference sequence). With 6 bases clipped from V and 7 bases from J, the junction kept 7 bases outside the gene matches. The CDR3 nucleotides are TGTGCCAGCAGTTTAGCGGGAGATCGGAATGAGCAGTTCTTC. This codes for CASSLAGDRNEQFF.